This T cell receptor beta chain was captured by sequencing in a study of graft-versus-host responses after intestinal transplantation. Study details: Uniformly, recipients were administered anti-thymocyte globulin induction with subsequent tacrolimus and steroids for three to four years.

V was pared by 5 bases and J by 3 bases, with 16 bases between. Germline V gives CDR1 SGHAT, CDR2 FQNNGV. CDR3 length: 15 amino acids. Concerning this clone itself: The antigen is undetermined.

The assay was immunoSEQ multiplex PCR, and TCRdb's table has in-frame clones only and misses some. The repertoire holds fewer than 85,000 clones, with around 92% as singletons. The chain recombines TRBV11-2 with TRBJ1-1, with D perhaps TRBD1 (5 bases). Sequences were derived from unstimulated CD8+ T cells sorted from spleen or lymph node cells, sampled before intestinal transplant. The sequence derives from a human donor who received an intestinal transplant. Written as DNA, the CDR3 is TGTGCCAGCAGCCCTACCAGGGAAATTGACACTGAAGCTTTCTTT. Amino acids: CASSPTREIDTEAFF.